This T cell receptor beta chain originates from a study of T cells expressing NK-cell markers. The study, taken as a whole, reports: The contribution of dominant NKG2C+ clonotypes to CD8+ T cells in a handful of donors was 1.0-7.0%.

With respect to this clonotype: The antigen remains unidentified.

From its re-call of the 5' RACE reads, TCRdb lists each CDR3 protein once, without DNA. The specimen's table records approximately 440,000 distinct CDR3 sequences. This CDR3 has 15 residues. Germline V gives CDR1 LNHNV, CDR2 YYDKDF (reference sequence). What was sequenced was blood T cells: a sorted CD56 or NKG2C T cell subset, CD4+ or CD8+ T cells, or bulk PBMC T cells (not recorded which). The source is a woman between 45 and 65 years old in good health. This rearrangement joins TRBV15 to TRBJ2-1. Here the CDR3 reads CATSRDRVDYNEQFF.